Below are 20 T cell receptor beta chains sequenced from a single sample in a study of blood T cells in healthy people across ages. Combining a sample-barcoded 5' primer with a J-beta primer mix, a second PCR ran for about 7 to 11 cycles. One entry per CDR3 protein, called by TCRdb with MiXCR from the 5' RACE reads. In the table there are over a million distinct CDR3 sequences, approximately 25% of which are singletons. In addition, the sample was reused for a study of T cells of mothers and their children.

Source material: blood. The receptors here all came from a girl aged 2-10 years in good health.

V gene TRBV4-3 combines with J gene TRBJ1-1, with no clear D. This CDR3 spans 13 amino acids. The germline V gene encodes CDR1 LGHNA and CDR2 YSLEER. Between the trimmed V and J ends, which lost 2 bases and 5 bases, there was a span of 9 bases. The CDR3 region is CASSQLPGTEAFF. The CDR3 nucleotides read TGCGCCAGCAGCCAATTACCCGGGACTGAAGCTTTCTTT.

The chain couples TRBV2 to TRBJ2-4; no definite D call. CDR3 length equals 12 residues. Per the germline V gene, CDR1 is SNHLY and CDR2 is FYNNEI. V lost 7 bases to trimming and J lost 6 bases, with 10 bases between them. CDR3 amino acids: CASTDEANIQYF. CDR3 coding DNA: TGTGCCAGCACCGACGAGGCAAACATTCAGTACTTC.

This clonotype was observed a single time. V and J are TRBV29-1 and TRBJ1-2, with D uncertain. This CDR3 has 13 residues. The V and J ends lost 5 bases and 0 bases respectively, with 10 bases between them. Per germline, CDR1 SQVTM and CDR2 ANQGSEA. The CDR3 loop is CSVPNGTNYGYTF. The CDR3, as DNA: TGCAGCGTTCCCAACGGCACTAACTATGGCTACACCTTC. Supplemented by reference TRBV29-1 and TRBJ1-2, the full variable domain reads SAVISQKPSRDICQRGTSLTIQCQVDSQVTMMFWYRQQPGQSLTLIATANQGSEATYESGFVIDKFPISRPNLTFSTLTVSNMSPEDSSIYLCSVPNGTNYGYTFGSGTRLTVV.

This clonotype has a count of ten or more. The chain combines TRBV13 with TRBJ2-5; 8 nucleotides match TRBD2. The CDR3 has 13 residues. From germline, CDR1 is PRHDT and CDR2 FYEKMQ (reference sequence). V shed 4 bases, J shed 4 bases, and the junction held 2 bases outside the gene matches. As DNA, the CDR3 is TGTGCCAGCAGCTCCACTAGCGGAGAGACCCAGTACTTC. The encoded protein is CASSSTSGETQYF.

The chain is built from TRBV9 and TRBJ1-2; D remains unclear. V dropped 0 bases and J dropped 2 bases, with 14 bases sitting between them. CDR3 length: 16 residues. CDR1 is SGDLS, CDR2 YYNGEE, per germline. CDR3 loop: CASSVELTEGNYGYTF. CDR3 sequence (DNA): TGTGCCAGCAGCGTAGAGCTAACAGAGGGAAACTATGGCTACACCTTC.

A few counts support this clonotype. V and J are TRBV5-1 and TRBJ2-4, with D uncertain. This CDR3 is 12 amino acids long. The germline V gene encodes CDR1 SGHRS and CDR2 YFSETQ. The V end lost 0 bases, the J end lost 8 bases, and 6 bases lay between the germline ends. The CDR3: CASSLDGDIQYF. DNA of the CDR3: TGCGCCAGCAGCTTGGATGGGGACATTCAGTACTTC. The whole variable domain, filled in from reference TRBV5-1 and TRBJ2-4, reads KAGVTQTPRYLIKTRGQQVTLSCSPISGHRSVSWYQQTPGQGLQFLFEYFSETQRNKGNFPGRFSGRQFSNSRSEMNVSTLELGDSALYLCASSLDGDIQYFGAGTRLSVL.

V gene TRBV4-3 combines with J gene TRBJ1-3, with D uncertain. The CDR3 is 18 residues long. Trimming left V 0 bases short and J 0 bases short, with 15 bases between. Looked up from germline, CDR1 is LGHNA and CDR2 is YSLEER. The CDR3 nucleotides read TGCGCCAGCAGCCAAGATTCTTCGGACCTATCCTCTGGAAACACCATATATTTT. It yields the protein CASSQDSSDLSSGNTIYF.

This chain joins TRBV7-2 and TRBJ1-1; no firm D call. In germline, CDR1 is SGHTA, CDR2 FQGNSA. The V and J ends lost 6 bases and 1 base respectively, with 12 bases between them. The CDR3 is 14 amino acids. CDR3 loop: CASSFRRRNTEAFF. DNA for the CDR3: TGTGCCAGCAGTTTTAGACGCAGGAACACTGAAGCTTTCTTT.

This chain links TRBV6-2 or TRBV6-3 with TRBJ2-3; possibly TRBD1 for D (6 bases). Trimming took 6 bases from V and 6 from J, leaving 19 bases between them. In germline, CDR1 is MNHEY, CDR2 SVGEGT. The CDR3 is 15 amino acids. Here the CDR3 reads CASSIGTRGTDTQYF. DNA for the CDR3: TGTGCCAGCAGCATCGGGACAAGGGGAACGGATACGCAGTATTTT.

CDR3 nucleotides: TGTGCCAGCAGCTCCGTCCTGATGGGACGCCTGACGGGCTACACCTTC. It is translated as CASSSVLMGRLTGYTF. The V gene is TRBV7-3, the J gene TRBJ1-2, with D possibly being TRBD1 (5 bases). Germline CDR1 and CDR2: SGHTA and FQGTGA. This CDR3 is built from 16 residues. V lost 4 bases, J lost 8 bases, and 23 bases lay in between.

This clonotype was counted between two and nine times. The CDR3 sequence: CSAKGNLDEQYF. The CDR3 bases are TGCAGTGCTAAGGGAAATTTAGACGAGCAGTACTTC. This chain links TRBV20-1 with TRBJ2-7; D unresolved. Trimming shortened V by 4 bases and J by 5 bases, and 12 bases separated the two germline ends. Germline lookup yields CDR1 DFQATT and CDR2 SNEGSKA (reference sequence). The CDR3 spans 12 residues.

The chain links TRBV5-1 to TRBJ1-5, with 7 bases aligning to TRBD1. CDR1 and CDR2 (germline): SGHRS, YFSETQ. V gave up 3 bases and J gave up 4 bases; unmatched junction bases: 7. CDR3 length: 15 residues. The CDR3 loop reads CASSSGQPGNQPQHF. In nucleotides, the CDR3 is TGCGCCAGCAGCTCGGGACAGCCAGGGAATCAGCCCCAGCATTTT.

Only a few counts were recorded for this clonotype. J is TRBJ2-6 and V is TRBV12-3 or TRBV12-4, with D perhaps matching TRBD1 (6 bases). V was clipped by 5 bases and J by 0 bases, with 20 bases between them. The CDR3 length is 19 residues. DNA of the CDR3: TGTGCCAGCAGTAATAGACTCAGGGGTATTCTCTCTGGGGCCAACGTCCTGACTTTC. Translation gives CASSNRLRGILSGANVLTF.

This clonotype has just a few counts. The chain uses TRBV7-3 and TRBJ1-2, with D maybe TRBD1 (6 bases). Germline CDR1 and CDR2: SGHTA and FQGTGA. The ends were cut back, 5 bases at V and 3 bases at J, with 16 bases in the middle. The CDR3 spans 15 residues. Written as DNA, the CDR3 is TGTGCCAGCAGCATGTCTAGCGAGGGGGACTATGGCTACACCTTC. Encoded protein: CASSMSSEGDYGYTF.

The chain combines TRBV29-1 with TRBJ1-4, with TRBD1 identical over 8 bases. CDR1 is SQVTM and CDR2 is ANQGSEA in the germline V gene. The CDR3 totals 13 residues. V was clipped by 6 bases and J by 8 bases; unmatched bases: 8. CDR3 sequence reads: CSVEDRDNEKLFF. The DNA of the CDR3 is TGCAGCGTCGAGGACAGGGATAACGAAAAACTGTTTTTT.

CDR3 sequence reads: CASSASSGGVLTEQYF. The CDR3 DNA follows: TGTGCCAGCAGCGCATCTAGCGGGGGGGTTTTAACCGAGCAGTACTTC. This chain uses TRBV9 with TRBJ2-7; 12 nucleotides match TRBD2. This CDR3 has 16 residues. Unmatched junction bases numbered 10, after V lost 3 bases and J lost 6 bases. Germline CDR1 reads SGDLS; CDR2 reads YYNGEE.

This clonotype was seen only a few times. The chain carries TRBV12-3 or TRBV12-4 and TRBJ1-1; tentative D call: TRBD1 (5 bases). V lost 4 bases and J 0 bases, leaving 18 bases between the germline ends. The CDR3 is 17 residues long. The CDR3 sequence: CASSWALGRVLNTEAFF. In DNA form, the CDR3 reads TGTGCCAGCAGTTGGGCCCTGGGCAGGGTCCTGAACACTGAAGCTTTCTTT.

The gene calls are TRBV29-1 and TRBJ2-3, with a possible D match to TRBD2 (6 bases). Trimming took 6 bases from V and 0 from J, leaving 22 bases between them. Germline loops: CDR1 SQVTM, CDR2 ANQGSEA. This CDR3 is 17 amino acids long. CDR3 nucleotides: TGCAGCGTCTTCCAGGGAGGACATACTTATAGCACAGATACGCAGTATTTT. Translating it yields CSVFQGGHTYSTDTQYF.

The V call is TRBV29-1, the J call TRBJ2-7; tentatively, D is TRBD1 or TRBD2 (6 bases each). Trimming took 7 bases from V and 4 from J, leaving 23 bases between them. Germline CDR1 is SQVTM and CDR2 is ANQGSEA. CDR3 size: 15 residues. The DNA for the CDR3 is TGCAGCGCTCAGGGGACTTCCGACGAACCTTACGAGCAGTACTTC. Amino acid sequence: CSAQGTSDEPYEQYF.

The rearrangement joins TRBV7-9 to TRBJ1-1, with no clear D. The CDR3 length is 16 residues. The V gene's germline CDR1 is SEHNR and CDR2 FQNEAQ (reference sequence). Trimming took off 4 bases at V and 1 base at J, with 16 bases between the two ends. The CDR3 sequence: CASSSPGGRENTEAFF. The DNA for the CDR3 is TGTGCCAGCAGCTCGCCAGGAGGAAGGGAGAACACTGAAGCTTTCTTT.